This TCR beta chain appears in the sequencing data of a study of T cells in Graves' hyperthyroidism and ophthalmopathy. The TCR beta CDR3 regions underwent amplification using RNA transcripts as the source. First-round RT-PCR of the TCR CDR3 relied on the HTBI primer set. Each CDR3 protein is one row after TCRdb ran MiXCR on the multiplex PCR reads. The data show around 300,000 distinct CDR3 sequences, 13% to 15% seen once. Between the trimmed V and J ends, which lost 0 bases and 5 bases, there was a span of 8 bases. The CDR3 sequence is 14 residues long. The germline V gene has CDR1 GTSNPN and CDR2 SVGIG (reference sequence).

The chain carries TRBV30 and TRBJ1-6, with unresolved D. The source is a woman in her forties or fifties with Graves' hyperthyroidism that later progressed to Graves' ophthalmopathy. The sequenced sample consisted of blood. As DNA, the CDR3 is TGTGCCTGGAGTGTATTAAGAAATAATTCACCCCTCCACTTT. It translates to CAWSVLRNNSPLHF.